Presented here are 21 T cell receptor beta chains from one specimen sequenced in a study of a mutant IDH1 vaccine in newly diagnosed glioma. Stated time point: week 47, end of study. The study gave 300 ug of mutant IDH1 20-mer peptide per vaccine dose, with topical imiquimod. Some clones are missing from TCRdb's copy, which holds only in-frame ones; the method was immunoSEQ multiplex PCR. In the table there are 50,000 to 65,000 clones, less than 65% of which are singletons. No antigen has been assigned to these receptors. The sequences come from peripheral blood mononuclear cells (PBMCs), collected from a glioma patient whose treatment included an IDH1 peptide vaccine. The receptors originated from a man aged 40-55 years with glioma. Some clones in this sample may be carry-over from other donors' samples.

This clone occurred a few times. The J gene is TRBJ1-5, the V gene TRBV2, with 10 bases matching TRBD1. The CDR3 extends over 15 amino acids. The ends lost 8 bases at V and 9 bases at J; junction bases unmatched: 13. Germline-derived CDR1 and CDR2 are SNHLY and FYNNEI. CDR3 DNA: TGTGCCAGCGTAGACCGGGACAGGGGTGGTCCGCCCCAGCATTTT. Translated, it gives CASVDRDRGGPPQHF.

The chain joins TRBV29-1 to TRBJ2-3, with D perhaps TRBD1 (5 bases). Trimming removed 5 bases at V and 2 bases at J, with 14 bases between. The CDR3 has 14 residues. From germline, CDR1 is SQVTM and CDR2 ANQGSEA. The CDR3 coding sequence is TGCAGCGTTCAAGTACAGGCCTCCACAGATACGCAGTATTTT. It specifies CSVQVQASTDTQYF.

This clone came up once. The gene calls are TRBV5-3 and TRBJ2-7, with 9 bases matching TRBD1. TRBV5-3 is sorted into the ORF group, with uncertain function. The V segment lost 0 bases and the J segment 1 base; nucleotides outside the gene matches: 11. The CDR3 loop spans 18 amino acids. The CDR3 DNA sequence: TGTGCCAGAAGCTTGGATCCCCTACGGGGACAGGGATCCTACGAGCAGTACTTC. Its protein product is CARSLDPLRGQGSYEQYF.

The gene calls are TRBV15 and TRBJ1-2, with no clear D. Germline V gives CDR1 LNHNV, CDR2 YYDKDF (reference sequence). V was shortened by 0 bases and J by 0 bases, with 8 bases between the two germline ends. The CDR3 extends over 15 amino acids. This CDR3 reads CATSREGSANYGYTF. DNA for the CDR3: TGTGCCACCAGCAGAGAGGGAAGTGCTAACTATGGCTACACCTTC.

This chain uses TRBV5-1 with TRBJ2-2; D ambiguous. This CDR3 contains 16 residues. CDR1 is SGHRS and CDR2 is YFSETQ in the germline V gene. V lost 0 bases and J 5 bases, leaving 14 bases between the germline ends. The CDR3 DNA follows: TGCGCCAGCAGCTTGGAGGTCGCCCTGGCAACCGGGGAGCTGTTTTTT. As protein: CASSLEVALATGELFF.

This clone has just one count. This chain links TRBV9 with TRBJ2-3, with 11 bases aligning to TRBD2. Trimming at V came to 3 bases and at J to 0 bases, leaving 0 bases not matched to a gene. CDR3 length: 15 residues. Per germline, CDR1 SGDLS and CDR2 YYNGEE. The CDR3 region has the DNA TGTGCCAGCAGCGCTAGCGGGAGGAGCACAGATACGCAGTATTTT. This codes for CASSASGRSTDTQYF.

The chain links TRBV7-2 to TRBJ1-5; D not resolved. The V end was cut by 1 base, the J end by 6 bases, with 10 bases between. The CDR3 is 14 residues long. Germline V gives CDR1 SGHTA, CDR2 FQGNSA. The CDR3 sequence: CASSLGGSGQPQHF. As DNA, the CDR3 is TGTGCCAGCAGCTTAGGAGGGTCGGGTCAGCCCCAGCATTTT.

This clone occurred a few times. This sequence joins TRBV7-6 and TRBJ1-1; the match to TRBD1 covers 7 bases. The CDR3 consists of 15 residues. The germline gives CDR1 SGHVS, CDR2 FNYEAQ. V was pared by 2 bases and J by 5 bases, with 8 bases of the junction left unmatched. The CDR3 DNA follows: TGTGCCAGCAGCTTAAGTAGTTACAGGGGTACTGAAGCTTTCTTT. Translating gives CASSLSSYRGTEAFF.

V gene TRBV27 combines with J gene TRBJ2-5; 7 bases are shared with TRBD1. Germline V gives CDR1 MNHEY, CDR2 SMNVEV (reference sequence). Germline trimming cut 5 bases from V and 1 base from J; bases unmatched to any gene: 4. The CDR3 consists of 14 residues. The CDR3, as DNA: TGTGCCAGCAGTCCACAGGGGATCCAAGAGACCCAGTACTTC. Translated: CASSPQGIQETQYF.

The chain uses TRBV2 and TRBJ1-1; TRBD1 is a possible D gene (6 bases). CDR1 is SNHLY, CDR2 FYNNEI, per germline. Trimming shortened V by 4 bases and J by 1 base, and 16 bases separated the two germline ends. The CDR3 length is 16 residues. The CDR3 loop reads CASSAGTKVRNTEAFF. For the CDR3, the DNA is TGTGCCAGCAGTGCCGGGACAAAGGTCAGGAACACTGAAGCTTTCTTT.

This clone was found many times. This chain uses TRBV19 with TRBJ1-5; D is undetermined. Trimming left V 5 bases short and J 5 bases short, with 10 bases between. In germline, CDR1 is LNHDA, CDR2 SQIVND (reference sequence). CDR3 length: 13 amino acids. The CDR3 DNA follows: TGTGCCAGTAGTGGGTGGGGAGATCAGCCCCAGCATTTT. Residues: CASSGWGDQPQHF. Filled out from reference TRBV19 and TRBJ1-5, the complete variable domain reads DGGITQSPKYLFRKEGQNVTLSCEQNLNHDAMYWYRQDPGQGLRLIYYSQIVNDFQKGDIAEGYSVSREKKESFPLTVTSAQKNPTAFYLCASSGWGDQPQHFGDGTRLSIL.

The CDR3 sequence is CASSPRGEGSEQYF. CDR3 coding DNA: TGTGCCAGCAGCCCCCGAGGGGAGGGGAGCGAGCAGTACTTC. The chain uses TRBV9 and TRBJ2-7; 7 bases map to TRBD2. Germline V gene sequence: CDR1 SGDLS, CDR2 YYNGEE. The CDR3 runs to 14 residues. Trimming at V came to 4 bases and at J to 6 bases, leaving 10 bases not matched to a gene.

V usage is TRBV7-2 and J usage is TRBJ1-4, with TRBD1 matching 8 bases. This CDR3 has 15 residues. Germline CDR1 and CDR2: SGHTA and FQGNSA. V lost 1 base, J lost 8 bases, and 6 bases stayed unmatched. The CDR3 bases are TGTGCCAGCAGCTTAGGAGGGGGGACAGGAGAAAAACTGTTTTTT. Its protein product is CASSLGGGTGEKLFF.

V is TRBV2 and J is TRBJ1-6, with D perhaps TRBD1 (6 bases). The V gene's germline CDR1 is SNHLY and CDR2 FYNNEI. The CDR3 contains 14 residues. Trimming removed 11 bases from V and 6 bases from J, with 17 bases in between. This CDR3 is CASGRGGTNSPLHF. Here the CDR3 DNA reads TGTGCCTCTGGCAGGGGAGGGACTAATTCACCCCTCCACTTT.

This rearrangement joins TRBV14 to TRBJ2-1; 13 bases are shared with TRBD2. Germline CDR1 is SGHDN and CDR2 is FVKESK. This CDR3 is 15 amino acids long. The V and J ends lost 5 bases and 8 bases, in that order; junction bases with no gene match: 6. The CDR3 loop is CASSLTSGGADEQFF. The CDR3 DNA reads as TGTGCCAGCAGCTTAACTAGCGGGGGGGCAGATGAGCAGTTCTTC.

J is TRBJ2-1 and V is TRBV15; 10 bases match TRBD2. Germline V gene lookup returns CDR1 LNHNV and CDR2 YYDKDF (reference sequence). There are 16 residues in the CDR3. V was clipped by 0 bases and J by 4 bases; unmatched bases: 3. This chain's CDR3 is CATSREAGGGYNEQFF. CDR3 in DNA: TGTGCCACCAGCAGAGAAGCGGGGGGGGGTTACAATGAGCAGTTCTTC.

V gene TRBV9 combines with J gene TRBJ1-4; maybe TRBD1 (6 bases). Trimming stripped 4 bases from V and 2 bases from J, with 15 bases between. This CDR3 has 16 amino acids. The germline V gene encodes CDR1 SGDLS and CDR2 YYNGEE. The CDR3 is CASSPGEWPTNEKLFF. DNA for the CDR3: TGTGCCAGCAGCCCAGGGGAGTGGCCGACTAATGAAAAACTGTTTTTT.

This chain uses TRBV6-4 with TRBJ2-1, with D possibly being TRBD2 (5 bases). Trimming took off 5 bases at V and 8 bases at J, with 13 bases between the two ends. The CDR3 totals 13 residues. Germline V gene sequence: CDR1 MRHNA, CDR2 SNTAGT. Here the CDR3 reads CASSSGEGHEQFF. The CDR3 DNA follows: TGTGCCAGCAGTTCGGGCGAGGGTCATGAGCAGTTCTTC.

This clone was seen a handful of times. V usage is TRBV4-1 and J usage is TRBJ1-1, with 7 bases that match TRBD1. CDR3 length: 14 residues. V was pared by 6 bases and J by 1 base, with 5 bases of the junction left unmatched. Germline V gives CDR1 MGHRA, CDR2 YSYEKL. CDR3 in amino acids: CASRGQLKNTEAFF. The CDR3 coding sequence is TGCGCCAGCAGGGGACAGCTCAAGAACACTGAAGCTTTCTTT.

V and J are TRBV27 and TRBJ2-7; 9 positions match TRBD2. Germline trimming cut 6 bases from V and 4 bases from J; bases unmatched to any gene: 7. The CDR3 totals 14 residues. Looked up from germline, CDR1 is MNHEY and CDR2 is SMNVEV (reference sequence). CDR3: CASRLQAGGYEQYF. The CDR3 DNA is TGTGCCAGCAGGCTGCAAGCGGGGGGTTACGAGCAGTACTTC.

This clone has a handful of counts. The V gene is TRBV4-1, the J gene TRBJ2-7; no definite D call. Trimming stripped 0 bases from V and 5 bases from J, with 20 bases between. CDR1 is MGHRA, CDR2 YSYEKL, per germline. The CDR3 consists of 17 residues. CDR3 DNA sequence: TGCGCCAGCAGCCAAGAAACGTCGTATCACCGATTCCACGAGCAGTACTTC. It specifies CASSQETSYHRFHEQYF.